This T cell receptor beta chain was documented in a study of blood T cell repertoires in COVID-19. Study-level background: Specimens from acute and convalescent COVID-19 originated in the United States, Italy and Spain. T cells, B-cell-depleted T cells, or PBMCs supplied cDNA or gDNA.

The CDR3 is 12 amino acids. CDR1 and CDR2 from the germline V gene are KGHSH and LQKENI. V gave up 2 bases and J gave up 6 bases, with 7 bases separating them. Original processing notes: Amplification from reference gene primers served as the basis for estimated nucleated cell counts. Assay used: immunoSEQ multiplex PCR; TCRdb lists only in-frame clones, some missing. Clone size and the V and J calls come from that table; the DNA yielded D and trimming. The repertoire holds under 200,000 clones, with 70% to 90% as singletons. The table lists this clone with a few counts. The chain has TRBV18 and TRBJ1-2; D is undetermined. Specimen: peripheral blood. This receptor was obtained from a woman aged 80 or older in a cohort sampled during active or convalescent COVID-19. The CDR3 sequence: CASSPFGDGYTF. In DNA, the CDR3 is TGTGCCAGCTCACCATTCGGGGATGGCTACACCTTC. Filled out from reference TRBV18 and TRBJ1-2, the complete variable domain reads NAGVMQNPRHLVRRRGQEARLRCSPMKGHSHVYWYRQLPEEGLKFMVYLQKENIIDESGMPKERFSAEFPKEGPSILRIQQVVRGDSAAYFCASSPFGDGYTFGSGTRLTVV.